A single sample is the source of the 6 T cell receptor beta chains below, sequenced in a study of fetal regulatory T cell absence and autoimmunity. Clones were read by immunoSEQ multiplex PCR, and TCRdb kept only the in-frame ones, dropping some. The profile shows 85,000 to 100,000 clones, 72% of them singletons. Sequenced input: pancreas tissue. These receptor sequences come from a male donor with IPEX syndrome.

This clone has more than one count but fewer than ten. The V call is TRBV30, the J call TRBJ2-3; D is perhaps TRBD2 (5 bases). Germline V gene lookup returns CDR1 GTSNPN and CDR2 SVGIG (reference sequence). The CDR3 covers 13 residues. V lost 2 bases, J lost 3 bases, and 9 bases lay in between. The CDR3 loop reads CAWSSGVTDTQYF. For the CDR3, the DNA is TGTGCCTGGAGTTCCGGGGTGACAGATACGCAGTATTTT.

The table lists this clone with a count of one. The V gene is TRBV7-8, the J gene TRBJ2-7, with D maybe TRBD2 (5 bases). The CDR3 is 14 amino acids. V was clipped by 7 bases and J by 1 base, with 14 bases between them. CDR1 and CDR2 (germline): SGHVS, FQNEAQ. The CDR3 sequence is CASTERRASYEQYF. The CDR3 nucleotides are TGTGCCAGCACCGAGAGGCGGGCTTCCTACGAGCAGTACTTC.

J is TRBJ2-7 and V is TRBV6-7, with D perhaps TRBD2 (6 bases). Being an ORF, TRBV6-7 has a function that is uncertain. This CDR3 has 14 amino acids. Trimming cost V 4 bases and J 3 bases, with 13 bases left between them. The chain's CDR3 is CASSFSHGGYEQYF. The CDR3 DNA reads as TGTGCCAGCAGTTTTTCCCACGGGGGCTACGAGCAGTACTTC.

The chain carries TRBV9 and TRBJ2-3; D is undetermined. Trimming stripped 3 bases from V and 6 bases from J, with 2 bases between. The CDR3 is 10 residues long. Germline V gene data show CDR1 as SGDLS and CDR2 as YYNGEE. This CDR3 reads CASSGDTQYF. CDR3 DNA: TGTGCCAGCAGCGGGGATACGCAGTATTTT.

The V gene is TRBV11-3, the J gene TRBJ1-6, with 7 bases lining up with TRBD1. CDR1 and CDR2 from the germline V gene are SGHNT and YENEEA. V trimming: 3 bases; J trimming: 5 bases; junction bases outside the gene matches: 4. The CDR3 has 15 amino acids. CDR3 residues: CASSFSGQNNSPLHF. CDR3 bases: TGTGCCAGCAGCTTCTCGGGACAGAATAATTCACCCCTCCACTTT.

The count of this clone is one. This chain uses TRBV5-1 with TRBJ2-5; 8 bases fit TRBD2. Germline V lookup: CDR1 SGHRS, CDR2 YFSETQ. The CDR3 loop spans 15 amino acids. V dropped 0 bases and J dropped 1; count of bases not matched to a gene: 2. The CDR3 sequence is CASSLGTSSQETQYF. The CDR3 nucleotides read TGCGCCAGCAGCTTGGGGACTAGCTCCCAAGAGACCCAGTACTTC. The whole variable domain, filled in from reference TRBV5-1 and TRBJ2-5, reads KAGVTQTPRYLIKTRGQQVTLSCSPISGHRSVSWYQQTPGQGLQFLFEYFSETQRNKGNFPGRFSGRQFSNSRSEMNVSTLELGDSALYLCASSLGTSSQETQYFGPGTRLLVL.